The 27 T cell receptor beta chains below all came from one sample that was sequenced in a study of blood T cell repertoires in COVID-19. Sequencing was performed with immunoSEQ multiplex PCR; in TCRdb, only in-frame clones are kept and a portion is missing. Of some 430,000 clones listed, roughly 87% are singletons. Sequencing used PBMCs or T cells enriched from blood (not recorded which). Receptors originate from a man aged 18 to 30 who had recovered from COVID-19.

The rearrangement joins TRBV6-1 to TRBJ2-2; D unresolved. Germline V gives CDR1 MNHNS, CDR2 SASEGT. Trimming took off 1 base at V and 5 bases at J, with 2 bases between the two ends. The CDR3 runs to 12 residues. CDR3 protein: CASSEVTGELFF. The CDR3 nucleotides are TGTGCCAGCAGTGAAGTAACCGGGGAGCTGTTTTTT.

CDR3 sequence: CASSLRASGGETQYF. CDR3 DNA sequence: TGTGCCAGCAGTTTAAGGGCTAGCGGAGGGGAGACCCAGTACTTC. The chain combines TRBV27 with TRBJ2-5, with 7 bases that match TRBD2. This CDR3 contains 15 residues. Trimming took 2 bases from V and 5 from J; bases not matched to a gene: 8. Germline assignment: CDR1 MNHEY and CDR2 SMNVEV (reference sequence).

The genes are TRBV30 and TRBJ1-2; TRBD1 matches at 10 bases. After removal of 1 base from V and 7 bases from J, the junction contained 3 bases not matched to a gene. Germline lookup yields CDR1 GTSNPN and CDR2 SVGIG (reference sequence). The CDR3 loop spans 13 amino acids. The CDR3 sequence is CAWSGTGGGGYTF. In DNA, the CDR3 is TGTGCCTGGAGTGGGACAGGGGGAGGTGGCTACACCTTC. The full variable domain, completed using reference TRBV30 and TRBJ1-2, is SQTIHQWPATLVQPVGSPLSLECTVEGTSNPNLYWYRQAAGRGLQLLFYSVGIGQISSEVPQNLSASRPQDRQFILSSKKLLLSDSGFYLCAWSGTGGGGYTFGSGTRLTVV.

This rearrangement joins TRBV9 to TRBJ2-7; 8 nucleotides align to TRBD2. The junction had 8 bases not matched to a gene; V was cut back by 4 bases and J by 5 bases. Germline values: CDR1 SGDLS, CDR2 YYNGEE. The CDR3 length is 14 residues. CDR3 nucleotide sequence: TGTGCCAGCAGCCCGACGGGAGGGCGCAACGAGCAGTACTTC. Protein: CASSPTGGRNEQYF. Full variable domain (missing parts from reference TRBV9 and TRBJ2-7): DSGVTQTPKHLITATGQRVTLRCSPRSGDLSVYWYQQSLDQGLQFLIQYYNGEERAKGNILERFSAQQFPDLHSELNLSSLELGDSALYFCASSPTGGRNEQYFGPGTRLTVT.

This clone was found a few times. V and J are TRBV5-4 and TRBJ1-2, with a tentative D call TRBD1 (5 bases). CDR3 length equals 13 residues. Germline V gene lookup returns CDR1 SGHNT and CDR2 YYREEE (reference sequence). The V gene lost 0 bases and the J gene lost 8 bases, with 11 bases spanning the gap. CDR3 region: CASSLGTGEGYTF. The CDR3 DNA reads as TGTGCCAGCAGCTTGGGCACGGGGGAAGGCTACACCTTC. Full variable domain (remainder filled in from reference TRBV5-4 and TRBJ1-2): ETGVTQSPTHLIKTRGQQVTLRCSSQSGHNTVSWYQQALGQGPQFIFQYYREEENGRGNFPPRFSGLQFPNYSSELNVNALELDDSALYLCASSLGTGEGYTFGSGTRLTVV.

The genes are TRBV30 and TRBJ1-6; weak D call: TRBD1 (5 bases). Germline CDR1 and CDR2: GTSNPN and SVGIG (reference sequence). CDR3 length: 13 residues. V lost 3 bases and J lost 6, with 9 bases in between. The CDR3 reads CAWSRDPNSPLHF. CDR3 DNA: TGTGCCTGGAGCAGGGATCCTAATTCACCCCTCCACTTT.

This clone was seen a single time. The CDR3 protein is CASSEGRSQYF. The CDR3, as DNA: TGTGCCAGCAGTGAAGGCAGATCCCAGTACTTC. The rearrangement uses TRBV6-1 and TRBJ2-5, with D unresolved. CDR3 length: 11 amino acids. The germline CDR1 and CDR2 sequences are MNHNS and SASEGT. Trimming removed 1 base from V and 9 bases from J, with 6 bases in between.

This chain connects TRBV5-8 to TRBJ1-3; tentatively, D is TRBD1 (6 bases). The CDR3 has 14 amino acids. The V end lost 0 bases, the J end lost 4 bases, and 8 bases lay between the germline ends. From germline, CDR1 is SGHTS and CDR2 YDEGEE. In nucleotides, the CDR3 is TGTGCCAGCAGCTTGGGAACAGGGGGAAACACCATATATTTT. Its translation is CASSLGTGGNTIYF.

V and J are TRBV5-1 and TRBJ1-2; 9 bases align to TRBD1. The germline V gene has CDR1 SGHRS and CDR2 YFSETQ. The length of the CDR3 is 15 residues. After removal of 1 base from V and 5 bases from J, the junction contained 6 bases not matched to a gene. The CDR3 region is CASSLTGGTGYGYTF. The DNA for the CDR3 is TGCGCCAGCAGCTTGACAGGGGGCACAGGGTATGGCTACACCTTC.

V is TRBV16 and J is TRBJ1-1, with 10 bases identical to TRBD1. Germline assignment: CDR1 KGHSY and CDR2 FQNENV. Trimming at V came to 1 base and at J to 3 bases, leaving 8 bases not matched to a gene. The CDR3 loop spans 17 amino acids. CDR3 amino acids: CASSQYSGQGSDTEAFF. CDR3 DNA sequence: TGTGCCAGCAGCCAATACTCGGGACAGGGGTCGGACACTGAAGCTTTCTTT.

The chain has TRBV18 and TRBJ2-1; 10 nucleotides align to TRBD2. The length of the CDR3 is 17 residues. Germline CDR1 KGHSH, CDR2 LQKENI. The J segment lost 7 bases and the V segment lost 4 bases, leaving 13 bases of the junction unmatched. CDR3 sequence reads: CASSRTPLSGGANEQFF. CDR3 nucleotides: TGTGCCAGCTCACGCACCCCTCTAAGCGGGGGGGCGAATGAGCAGTTCTTC.

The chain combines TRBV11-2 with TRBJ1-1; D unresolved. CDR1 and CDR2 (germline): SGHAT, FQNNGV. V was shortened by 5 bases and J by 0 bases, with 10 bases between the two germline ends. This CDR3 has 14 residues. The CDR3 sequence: CASSAGVMNTEAFF. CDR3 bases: TGTGCCAGCAGCGCCGGGGTGATGAACACTGAAGCTTTCTTT.

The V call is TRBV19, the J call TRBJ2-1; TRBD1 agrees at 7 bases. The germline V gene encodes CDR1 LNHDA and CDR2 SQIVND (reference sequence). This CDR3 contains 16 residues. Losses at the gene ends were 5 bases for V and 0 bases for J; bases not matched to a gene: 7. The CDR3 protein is CASSSGTASSYNEQFF. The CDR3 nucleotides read TGTGCCAGTAGTTCCGGGACAGCTAGCTCCTACAATGAGCAGTTCTTC.

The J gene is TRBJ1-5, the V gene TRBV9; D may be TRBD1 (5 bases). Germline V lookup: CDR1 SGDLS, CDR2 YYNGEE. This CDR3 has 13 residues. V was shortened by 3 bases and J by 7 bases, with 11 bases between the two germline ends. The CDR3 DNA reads TGTGCCAGCAGCGGGCCTTCAGGGCAGCCCCAGCATTTT. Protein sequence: CASSGPSGQPQHF.

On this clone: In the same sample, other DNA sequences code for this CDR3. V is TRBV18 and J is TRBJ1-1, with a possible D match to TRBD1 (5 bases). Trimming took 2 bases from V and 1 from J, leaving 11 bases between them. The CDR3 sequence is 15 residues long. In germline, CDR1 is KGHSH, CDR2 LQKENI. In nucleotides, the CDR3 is TGTGCCAGCTCACCAAGGGCGGGGGAGAACACTGAAGCTTTCTTT. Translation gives CASSPRAGENTEAFF.

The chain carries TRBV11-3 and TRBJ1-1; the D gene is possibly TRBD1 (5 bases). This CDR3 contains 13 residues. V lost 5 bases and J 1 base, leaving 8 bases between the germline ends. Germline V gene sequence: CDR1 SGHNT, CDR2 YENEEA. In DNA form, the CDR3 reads TGTGCCAGCAGCCTAACAGGGAACACTGAAGCTTTCTTT. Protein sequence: CASSLTGNTEAFF.

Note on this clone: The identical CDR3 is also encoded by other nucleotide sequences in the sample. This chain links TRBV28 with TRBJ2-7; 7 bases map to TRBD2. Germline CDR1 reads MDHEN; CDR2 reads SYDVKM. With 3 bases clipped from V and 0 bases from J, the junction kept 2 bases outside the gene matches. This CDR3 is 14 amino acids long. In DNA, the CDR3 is TGTGCCAGCAGTTTGGGAGGGAGCTCCTACGAGCAGTACTTC. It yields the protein CASSLGGSSYEQYF.

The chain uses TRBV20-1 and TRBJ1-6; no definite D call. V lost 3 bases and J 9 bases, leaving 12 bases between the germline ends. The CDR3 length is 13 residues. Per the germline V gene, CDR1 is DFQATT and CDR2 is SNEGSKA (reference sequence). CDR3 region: CSASSWSGSPLHF. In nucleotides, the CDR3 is TGCAGTGCTAGTTCGTGGTCGGGTTCACCCCTCCACTTT.

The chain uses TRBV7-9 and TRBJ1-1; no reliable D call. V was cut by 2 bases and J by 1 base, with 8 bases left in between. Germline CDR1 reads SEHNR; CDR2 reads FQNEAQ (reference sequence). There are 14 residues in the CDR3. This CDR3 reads CASSLRVENTEAFF. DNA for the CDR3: TGTGCCAGCAGCTTACGGGTCGAGAACACTGAAGCTTTCTTT.

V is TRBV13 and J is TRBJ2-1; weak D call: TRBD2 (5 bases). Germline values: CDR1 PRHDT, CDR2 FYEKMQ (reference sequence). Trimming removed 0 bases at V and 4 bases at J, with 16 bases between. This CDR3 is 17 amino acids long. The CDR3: CASSLGPSLAGYNEQFF. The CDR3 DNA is TGTGCCAGCAGCTTAGGCCCAAGCCTAGCTGGATACAATGAGCAGTTCTTC.

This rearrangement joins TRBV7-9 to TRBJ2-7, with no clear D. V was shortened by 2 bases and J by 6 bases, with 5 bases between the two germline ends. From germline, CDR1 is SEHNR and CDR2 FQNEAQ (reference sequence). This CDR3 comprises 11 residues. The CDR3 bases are TGTGCCAGCAGCTTACTAAGCGAGCAGTACTTC. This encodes CASSLLSEQYF. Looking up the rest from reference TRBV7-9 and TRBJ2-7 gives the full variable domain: DTGVSQNPRHKITKRGQNVTFRCDPISEHNRLYWYRQTLGQGPEFLTYFQNEAQLEKSRLLSDRFSAERPKGSFSTLEIQRTEQGDSAMYLCASSLLSEQYFGPGTRLTVT.

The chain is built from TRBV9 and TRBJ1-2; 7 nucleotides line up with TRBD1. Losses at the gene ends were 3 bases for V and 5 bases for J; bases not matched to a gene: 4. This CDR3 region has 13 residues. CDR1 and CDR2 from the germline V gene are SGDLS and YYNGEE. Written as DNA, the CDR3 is TGTGCCAGCAGCGCCCGACAGGGTTATGGCTACACCTTC. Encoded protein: CASSARQGYGYTF.

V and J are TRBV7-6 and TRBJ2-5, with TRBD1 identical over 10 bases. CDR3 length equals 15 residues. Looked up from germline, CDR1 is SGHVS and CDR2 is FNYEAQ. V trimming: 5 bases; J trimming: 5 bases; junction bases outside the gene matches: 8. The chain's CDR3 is CASSIPGQGWETQYF. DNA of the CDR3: TGTGCCAGCAGCATTCCGGGACAGGGGTGGGAGACCCAGTACTTC.

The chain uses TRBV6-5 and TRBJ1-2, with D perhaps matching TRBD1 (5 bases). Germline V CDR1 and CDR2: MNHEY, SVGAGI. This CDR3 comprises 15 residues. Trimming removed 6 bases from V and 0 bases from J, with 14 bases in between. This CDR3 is CASRREAGTNYGYTF. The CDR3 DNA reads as TGTGCCAGCAGGCGAGAGGCAGGGACTAACTATGGCTACACCTTC.

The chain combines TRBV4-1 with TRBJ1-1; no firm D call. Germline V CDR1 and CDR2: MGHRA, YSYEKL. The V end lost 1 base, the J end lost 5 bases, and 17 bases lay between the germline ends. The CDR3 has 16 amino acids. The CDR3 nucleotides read TGCGCCAGCAGCCAAGGCCCCGAATCCTCCGGGACTGAAGCTTTCTTT. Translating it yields CASSQGPESSGTEAFF.

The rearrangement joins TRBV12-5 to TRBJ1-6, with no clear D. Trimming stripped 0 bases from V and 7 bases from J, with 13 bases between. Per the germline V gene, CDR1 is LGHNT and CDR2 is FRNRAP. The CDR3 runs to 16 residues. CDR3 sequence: CASGLVLETGNSPLHF. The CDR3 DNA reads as TGTGCTAGTGGTTTGGTACTGGAAACGGGGAATTCACCCCTCCACTTT.

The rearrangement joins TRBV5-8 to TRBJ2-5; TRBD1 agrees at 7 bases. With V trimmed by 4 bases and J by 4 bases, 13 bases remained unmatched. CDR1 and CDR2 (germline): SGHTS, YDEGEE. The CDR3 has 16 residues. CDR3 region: CASSALTGYRGETQYF. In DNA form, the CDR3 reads TGTGCCAGCAGCGCGCTGACAGGGTATCGGGGAGAGACCCAGTACTTC. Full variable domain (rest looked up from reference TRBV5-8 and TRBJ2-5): EAGVTQSPTHLIKTRGQQATLRCSPISGHTSVYWYQQALGLGLQFLLWYDEGEERNRGNFPPRFSGRQFPNYSSELNVNALELEDSALYLCASSALTGYRGETQYFGPGTRLLVL.